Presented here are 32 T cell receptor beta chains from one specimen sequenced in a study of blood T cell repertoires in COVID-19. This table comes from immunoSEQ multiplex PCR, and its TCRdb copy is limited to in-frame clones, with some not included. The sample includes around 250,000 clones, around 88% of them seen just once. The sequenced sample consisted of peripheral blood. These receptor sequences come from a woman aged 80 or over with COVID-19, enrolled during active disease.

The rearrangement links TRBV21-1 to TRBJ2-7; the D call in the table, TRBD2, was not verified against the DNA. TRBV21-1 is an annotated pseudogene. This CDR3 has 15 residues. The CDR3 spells CASTPSGGDTYEQYV. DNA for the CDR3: TGTGCCAGCACCCCTAGCGGGGGGGACACCTACGAGCAGTACGTC.

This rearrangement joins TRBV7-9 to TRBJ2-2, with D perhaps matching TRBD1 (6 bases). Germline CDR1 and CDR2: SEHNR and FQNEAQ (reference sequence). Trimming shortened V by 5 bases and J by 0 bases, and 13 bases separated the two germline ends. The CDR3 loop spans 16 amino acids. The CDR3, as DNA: TGTGCCAGCAGCCCCAGGGGTCAGGCGAACACCGGGGAGCTGTTTTTT. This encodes CASSPRGQANTGELFF.

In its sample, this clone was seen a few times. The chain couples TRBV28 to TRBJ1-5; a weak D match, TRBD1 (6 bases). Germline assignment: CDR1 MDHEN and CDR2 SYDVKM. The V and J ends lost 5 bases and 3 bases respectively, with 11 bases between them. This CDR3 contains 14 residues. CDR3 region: CASSNYRDNQPQHF. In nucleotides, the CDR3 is TGTGCCAGCAGTAACTACAGGGACAATCAGCCCCAGCATTTT. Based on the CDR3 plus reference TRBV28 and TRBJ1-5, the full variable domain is DVKVTQSSRYLVKRTGEKVFLECVQDMDHENMFWYRQDPGLGLRLIYFSYDVKMKEKGDIPEGYSVSREKKERFSLILESASTNQTSMYLCASSNYRDNQPQHFGDGTRLSIL.

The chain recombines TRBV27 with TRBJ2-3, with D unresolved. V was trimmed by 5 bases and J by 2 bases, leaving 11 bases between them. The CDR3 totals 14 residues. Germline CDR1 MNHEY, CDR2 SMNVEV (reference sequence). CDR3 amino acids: CASSPDTYTDTQYF. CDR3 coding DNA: TGTGCCAGCAGTCCAGACACCTACACAGATACGCAGTATTTT.

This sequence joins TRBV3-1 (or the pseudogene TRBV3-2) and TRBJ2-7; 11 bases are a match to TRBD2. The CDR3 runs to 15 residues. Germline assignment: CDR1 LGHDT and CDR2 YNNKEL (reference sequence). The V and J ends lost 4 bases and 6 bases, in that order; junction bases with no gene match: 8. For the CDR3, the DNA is TGTGCCAGCAGCCGAGATCTGCTAGCGGGGGGCGAGCAGTACGTC. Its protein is CASSRDLLAGGEQYV.

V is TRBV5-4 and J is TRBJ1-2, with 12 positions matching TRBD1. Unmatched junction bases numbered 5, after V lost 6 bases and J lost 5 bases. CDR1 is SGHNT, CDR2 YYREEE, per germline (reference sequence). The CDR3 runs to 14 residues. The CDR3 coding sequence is TGTGCCAGCATTCCGGGACAGGGGGCTTATGGCTACACCTTC. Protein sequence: CASIPGQGAYGYTF.

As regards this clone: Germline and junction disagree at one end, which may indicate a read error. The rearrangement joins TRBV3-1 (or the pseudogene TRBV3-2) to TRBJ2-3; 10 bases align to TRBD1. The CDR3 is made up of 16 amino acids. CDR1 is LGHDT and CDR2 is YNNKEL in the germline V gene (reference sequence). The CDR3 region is CTSSPGQGDITDTQYF. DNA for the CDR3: TGTACCAGCAGCCCTGGACAGGGGGATATCACAGATACGCAGTATTTT.

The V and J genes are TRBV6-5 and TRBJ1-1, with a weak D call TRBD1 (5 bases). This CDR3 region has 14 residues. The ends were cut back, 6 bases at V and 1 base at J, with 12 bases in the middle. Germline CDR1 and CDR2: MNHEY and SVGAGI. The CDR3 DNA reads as TGTGCCAGCAGGGAGGGGAGTGGGAACACTGAAGCTTTCTTT. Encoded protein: CASREGSGNTEAFF.

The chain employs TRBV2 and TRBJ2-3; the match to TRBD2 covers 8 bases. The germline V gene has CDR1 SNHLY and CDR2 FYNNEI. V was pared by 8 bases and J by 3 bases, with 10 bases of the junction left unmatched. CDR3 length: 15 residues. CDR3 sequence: CASGIAGPQTDTQYF. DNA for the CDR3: TGTGCCAGCGGCATAGCGGGGCCCCAAACAGATACGCAGTATTTT. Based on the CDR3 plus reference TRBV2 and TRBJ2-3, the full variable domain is EPEVTQTPSHQVTQMGQEVILRCVPISNHLYFYWYRQILGQKVEFLVSFYNNEISEKSEIFDDQFSVERPDGSNFTLKIRSTKLEDSAMYFCASGIAGPQTDTQYFGPGTRLTVL.

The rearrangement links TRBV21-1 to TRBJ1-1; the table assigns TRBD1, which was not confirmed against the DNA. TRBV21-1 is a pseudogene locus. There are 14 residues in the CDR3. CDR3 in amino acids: CASSTRQGSTEAFF. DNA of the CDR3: TGTGCCAGCAGCACCAGACAGGGGTCGACTGAAGCTTTCTTT.

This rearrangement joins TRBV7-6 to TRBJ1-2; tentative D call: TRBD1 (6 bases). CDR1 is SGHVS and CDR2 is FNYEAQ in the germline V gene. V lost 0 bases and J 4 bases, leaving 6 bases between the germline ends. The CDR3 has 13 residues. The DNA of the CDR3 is TGTGCCAGCAGCTTAGCGGGGGCCTATGGCTACACCTTC. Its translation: CASSLAGAYGYTF.

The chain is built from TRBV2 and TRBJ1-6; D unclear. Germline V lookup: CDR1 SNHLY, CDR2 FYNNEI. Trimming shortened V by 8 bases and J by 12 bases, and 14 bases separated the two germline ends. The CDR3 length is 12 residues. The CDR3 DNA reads TGTGCCAGCCAGGTGGAAGCCGGACCCCTCCACTTT. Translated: CASQVEAGPLHF.

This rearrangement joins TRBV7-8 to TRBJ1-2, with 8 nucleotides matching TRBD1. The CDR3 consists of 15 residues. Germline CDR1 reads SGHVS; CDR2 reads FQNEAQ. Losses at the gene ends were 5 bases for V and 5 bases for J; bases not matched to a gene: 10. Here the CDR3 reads CASSPGQAAIYGYTF. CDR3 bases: TGTGCCAGCAGCCCGGGACAGGCCGCCATATATGGCTACACCTTC.

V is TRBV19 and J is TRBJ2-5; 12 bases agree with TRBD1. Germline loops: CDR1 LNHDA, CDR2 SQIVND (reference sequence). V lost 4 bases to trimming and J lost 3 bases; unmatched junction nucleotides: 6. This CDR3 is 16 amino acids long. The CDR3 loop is CASSTRDRGPKETQYF. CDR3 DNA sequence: TGTGCCAGTAGTACCCGGGACAGGGGGCCCAAAGAGACCCAGTACTTC.

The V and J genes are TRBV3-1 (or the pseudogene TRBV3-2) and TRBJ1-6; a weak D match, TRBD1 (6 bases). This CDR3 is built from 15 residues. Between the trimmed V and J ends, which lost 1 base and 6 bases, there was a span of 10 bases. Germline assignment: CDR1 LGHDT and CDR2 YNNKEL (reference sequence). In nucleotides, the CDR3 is TGTGCCAGCAGCCAAGGTGGACAGACTAATTCACCCCTCCACTTT. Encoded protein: CASSQGGQTNSPLHF.

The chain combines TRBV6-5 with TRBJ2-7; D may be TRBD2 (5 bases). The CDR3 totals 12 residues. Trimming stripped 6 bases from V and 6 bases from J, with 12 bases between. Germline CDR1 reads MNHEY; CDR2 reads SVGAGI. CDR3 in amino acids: CASSRRGGEQYV. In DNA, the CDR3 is TGTGCCAGCAGCCGACGGGGTGGCGAGCAGTACGTC.

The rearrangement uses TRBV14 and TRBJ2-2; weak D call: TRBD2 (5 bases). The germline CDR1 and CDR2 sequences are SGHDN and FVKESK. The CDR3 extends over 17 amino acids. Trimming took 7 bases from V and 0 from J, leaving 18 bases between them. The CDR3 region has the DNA TGTGCCAGCAACGAGTCCCCGGGGTCCTCGAACACCGGGGAGCTGTTTTTT. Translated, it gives CASNESPGSSNTGELFF.

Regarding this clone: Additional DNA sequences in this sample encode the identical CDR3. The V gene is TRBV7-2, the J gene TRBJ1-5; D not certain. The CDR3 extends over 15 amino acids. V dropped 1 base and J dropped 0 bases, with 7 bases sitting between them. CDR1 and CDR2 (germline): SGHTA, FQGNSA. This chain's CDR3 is CASSLDRSSNQPQHF. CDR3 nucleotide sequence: TGTGCCAGCAGCTTAGATCGTAGTAGCAATCAGCCCCAGCATTTT.

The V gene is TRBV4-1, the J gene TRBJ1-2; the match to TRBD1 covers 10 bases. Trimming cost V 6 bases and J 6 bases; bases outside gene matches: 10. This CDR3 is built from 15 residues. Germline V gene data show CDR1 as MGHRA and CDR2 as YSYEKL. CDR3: CASRRGDRGGDGYTF. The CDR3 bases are TGCGCCAGCAGACGAGGGGACAGGGGCGGGGATGGCTACACCTTC.

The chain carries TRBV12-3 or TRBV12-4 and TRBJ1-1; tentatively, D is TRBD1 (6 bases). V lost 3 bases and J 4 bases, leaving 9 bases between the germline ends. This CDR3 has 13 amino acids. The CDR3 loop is CASSFQGSTEAFF. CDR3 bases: TGTGCCAGCAGTTTTCAGGGGTCCACTGAAGCTTTCTTT.

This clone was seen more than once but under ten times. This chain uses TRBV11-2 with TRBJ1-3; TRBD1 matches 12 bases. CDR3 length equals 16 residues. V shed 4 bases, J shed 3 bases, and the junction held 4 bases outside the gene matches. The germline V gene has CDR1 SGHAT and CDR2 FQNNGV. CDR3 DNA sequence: TGTGCCAGCAGCTCCGGGACAGGGGGCTATGGAAACACCATATATTTT. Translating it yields CASSSGTGGYGNTIYF.

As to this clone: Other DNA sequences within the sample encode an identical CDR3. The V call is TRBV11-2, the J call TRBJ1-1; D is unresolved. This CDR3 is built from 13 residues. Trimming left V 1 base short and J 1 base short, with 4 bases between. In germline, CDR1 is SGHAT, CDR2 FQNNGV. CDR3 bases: TGTGCCAGCAGCTTAGGGGCGAACACTGAAGCTTTCTTT. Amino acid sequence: CASSLGANTEAFF. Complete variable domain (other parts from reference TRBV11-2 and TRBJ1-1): EAGVAQSPRYKIIEKRQSVAFWCNPISGHATLYWYQQILGQGPKLLIQFQNNGVVDDSQLPKDRFSAERLKGVDSTLKIQPAKLEDSAVYLCASSLGANTEAFFGQGTRLTVV.

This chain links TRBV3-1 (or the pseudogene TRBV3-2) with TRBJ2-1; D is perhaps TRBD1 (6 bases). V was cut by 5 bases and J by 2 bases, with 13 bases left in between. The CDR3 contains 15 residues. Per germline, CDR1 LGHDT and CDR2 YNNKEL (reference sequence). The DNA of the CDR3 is TGTGCCAGCAGCTTATCGGGACACACCTACAATGAGCAGTTCTTC. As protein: CASSLSGHTYNEQFF.

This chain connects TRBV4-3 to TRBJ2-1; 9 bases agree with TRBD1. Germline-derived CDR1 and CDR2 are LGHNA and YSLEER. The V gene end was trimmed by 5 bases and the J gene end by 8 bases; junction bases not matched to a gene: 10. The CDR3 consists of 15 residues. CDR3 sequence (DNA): TGCGCCAGCAGCTTGACCGGGACAGGGAAGCATGAGCAGTTCTTC. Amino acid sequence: CASSLTGTGKHEQFF.

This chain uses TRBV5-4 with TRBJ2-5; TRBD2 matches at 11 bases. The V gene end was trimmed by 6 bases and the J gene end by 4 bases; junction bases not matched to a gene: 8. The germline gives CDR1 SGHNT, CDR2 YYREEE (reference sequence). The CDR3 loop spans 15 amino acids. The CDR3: CASNLIAGGAETQYF. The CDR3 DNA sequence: TGTGCCAGCAACCTCATAGCGGGGGGGGCAGAGACCCAGTACTTC.

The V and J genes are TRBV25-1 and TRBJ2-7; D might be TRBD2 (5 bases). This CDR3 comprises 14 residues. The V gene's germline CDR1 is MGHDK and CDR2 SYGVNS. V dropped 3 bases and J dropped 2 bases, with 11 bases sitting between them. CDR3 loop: CASSDRGYTYEQYV. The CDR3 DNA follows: TGTGCCAGCAGTGATCGCGGGTACACCTACGAGCAGTACGTC.

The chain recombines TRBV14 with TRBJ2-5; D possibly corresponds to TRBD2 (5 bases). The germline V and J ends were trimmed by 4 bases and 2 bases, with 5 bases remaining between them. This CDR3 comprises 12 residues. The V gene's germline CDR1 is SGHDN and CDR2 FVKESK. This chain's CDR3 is CASSPGQETQYF. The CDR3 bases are TGTGCCAGCAGCCCGGGGCAAGAGACCCAGTACTTC.

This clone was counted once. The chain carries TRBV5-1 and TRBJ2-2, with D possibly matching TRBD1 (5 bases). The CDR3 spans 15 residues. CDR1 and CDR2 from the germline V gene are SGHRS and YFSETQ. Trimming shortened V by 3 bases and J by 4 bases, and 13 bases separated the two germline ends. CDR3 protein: CASSSQQGPTGELFF. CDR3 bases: TGCGCCAGCAGCTCCCAGCAGGGTCCCACCGGGGAGCTGTTTTTT. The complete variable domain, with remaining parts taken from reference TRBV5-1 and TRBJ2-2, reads KAGVTQTPRYLIKTRGQQVTLSCSPISGHRSVSWYQQTPGQGLQFLFEYFSETQRNKGNFPGRFSGRQFSNSRSEMNVSTLELGDSALYLCASSSQQGPTGELFFGEGSRLTVL.

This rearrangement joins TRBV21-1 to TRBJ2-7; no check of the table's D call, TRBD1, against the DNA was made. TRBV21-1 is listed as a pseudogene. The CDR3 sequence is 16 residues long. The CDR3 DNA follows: TGTGCCAGCAGCAACAACAGGGTGGGAGATTCAGACGAGCAGTACGTC. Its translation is CASSNNRVGDSDEQYV.

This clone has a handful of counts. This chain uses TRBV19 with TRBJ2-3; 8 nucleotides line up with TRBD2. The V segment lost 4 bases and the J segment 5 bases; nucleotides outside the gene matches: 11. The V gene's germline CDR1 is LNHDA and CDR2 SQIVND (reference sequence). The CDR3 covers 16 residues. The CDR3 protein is CASSRRDGGAVDTQYF. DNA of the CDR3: TGTGCCAGTAGTAGACGAGACGGGGGGGCCGTAGATACGCAGTATTTT.

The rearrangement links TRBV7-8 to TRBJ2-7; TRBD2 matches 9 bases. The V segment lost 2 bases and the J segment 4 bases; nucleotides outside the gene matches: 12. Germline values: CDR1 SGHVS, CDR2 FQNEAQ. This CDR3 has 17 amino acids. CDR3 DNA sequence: TGTGCCAGCAGCTTAAGTAGCGGGGGTCCCTTCGGGTACGAGCAGTACTTC. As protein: CASSLSSGGPFGYEQYF.

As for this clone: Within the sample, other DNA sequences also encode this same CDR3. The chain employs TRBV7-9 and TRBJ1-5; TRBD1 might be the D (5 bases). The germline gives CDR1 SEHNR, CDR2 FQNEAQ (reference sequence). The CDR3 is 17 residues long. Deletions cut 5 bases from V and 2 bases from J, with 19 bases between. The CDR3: CASSTSKARGGNQPQHF. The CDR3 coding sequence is TGTGCCAGCAGCACTTCCAAGGCTAGGGGCGGCAATCAGCCCCAGCATTTT.